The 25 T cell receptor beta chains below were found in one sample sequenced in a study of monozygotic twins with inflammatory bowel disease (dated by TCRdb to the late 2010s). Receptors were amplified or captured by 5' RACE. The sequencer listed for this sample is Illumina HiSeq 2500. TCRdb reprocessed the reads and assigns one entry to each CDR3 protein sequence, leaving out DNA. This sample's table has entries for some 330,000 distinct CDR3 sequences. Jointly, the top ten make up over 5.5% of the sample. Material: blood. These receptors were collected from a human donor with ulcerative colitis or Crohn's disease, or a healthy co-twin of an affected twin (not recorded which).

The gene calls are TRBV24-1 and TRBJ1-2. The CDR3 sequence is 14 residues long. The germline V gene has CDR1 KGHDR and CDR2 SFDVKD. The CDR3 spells CATSDPKMGYGYTF.

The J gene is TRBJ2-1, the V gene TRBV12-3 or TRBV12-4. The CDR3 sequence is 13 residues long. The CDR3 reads CASLWGPYNEQFF.

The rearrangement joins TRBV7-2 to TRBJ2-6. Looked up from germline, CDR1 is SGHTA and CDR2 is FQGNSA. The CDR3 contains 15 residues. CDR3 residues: CASSLRRSGANVLTF.

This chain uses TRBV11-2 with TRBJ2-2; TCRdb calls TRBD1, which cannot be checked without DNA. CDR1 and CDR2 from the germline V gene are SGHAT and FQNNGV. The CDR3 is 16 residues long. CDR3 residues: CASSLSGTANTGELFF.

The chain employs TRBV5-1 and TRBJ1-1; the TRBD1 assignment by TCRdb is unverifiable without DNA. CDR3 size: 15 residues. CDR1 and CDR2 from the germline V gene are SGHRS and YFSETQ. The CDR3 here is CASSLVVGENTEAFF.

The CDR3 spells CASSSLSGGDVETQYF. The chain recombines TRBV6-5 with TRBJ2-5; the TRBD1 assignment by TCRdb is unverifiable without DNA. The CDR3 sequence is 16 residues long. Germline V lookup: CDR1 MNHEY, CDR2 SVGAGI.

The CDR3 spells CASSNSGGSGANVLTF. The chain combines TRBV6-1 with TRBJ2-6. Germline V gives CDR1 MNHNS, CDR2 SASEGT. The CDR3 contains 16 residues.

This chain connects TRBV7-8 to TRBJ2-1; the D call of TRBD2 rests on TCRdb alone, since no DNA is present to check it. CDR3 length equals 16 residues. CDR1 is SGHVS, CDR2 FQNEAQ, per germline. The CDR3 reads CASSLGAGGSYNEQLF.

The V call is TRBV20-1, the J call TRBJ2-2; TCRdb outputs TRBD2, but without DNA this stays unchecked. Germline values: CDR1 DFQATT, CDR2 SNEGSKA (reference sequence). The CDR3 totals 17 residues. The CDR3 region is CSVPQASSGIRTGELFF.

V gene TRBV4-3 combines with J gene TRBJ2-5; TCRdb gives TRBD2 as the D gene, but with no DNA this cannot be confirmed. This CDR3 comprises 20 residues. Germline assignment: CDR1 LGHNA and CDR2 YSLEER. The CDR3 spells CASSQVARGTSDIRKETQYF.

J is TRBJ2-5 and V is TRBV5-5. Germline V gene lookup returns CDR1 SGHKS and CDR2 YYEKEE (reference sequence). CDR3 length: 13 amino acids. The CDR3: CASSLVREETQYF. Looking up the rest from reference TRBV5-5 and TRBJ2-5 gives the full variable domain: DAGVTQSPTHLIKTRGQQVTLRCSPISGHKSVSWYQQVLGQGPQFIFQYYEKEERGRGNFPDRFSARQFPNYSSELNVNALLLGDSALYLCASSLVREETQYFGPGTRLLVL.

The CDR3 is CASSPVRAGATYEQYF. The chain carries TRBV4-2 and TRBJ2-7. The CDR3 extends over 16 amino acids. From germline, CDR1 is LGHNA and CDR2 YNFKEQ.

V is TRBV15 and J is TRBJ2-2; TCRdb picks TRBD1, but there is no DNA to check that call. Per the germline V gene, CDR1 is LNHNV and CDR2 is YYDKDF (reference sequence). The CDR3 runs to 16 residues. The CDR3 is CATSRATGTITGELFF.

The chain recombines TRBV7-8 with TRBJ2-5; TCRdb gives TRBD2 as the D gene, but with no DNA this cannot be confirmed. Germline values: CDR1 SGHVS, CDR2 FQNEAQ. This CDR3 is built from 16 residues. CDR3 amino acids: CASSLGGRALDETQYF.

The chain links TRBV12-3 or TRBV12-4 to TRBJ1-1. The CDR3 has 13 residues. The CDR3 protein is CASSFQVNTEAFF.

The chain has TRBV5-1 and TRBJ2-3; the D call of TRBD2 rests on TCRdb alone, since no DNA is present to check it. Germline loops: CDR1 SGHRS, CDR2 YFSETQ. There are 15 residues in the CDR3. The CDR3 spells CASSLRGRSTDTQYF.

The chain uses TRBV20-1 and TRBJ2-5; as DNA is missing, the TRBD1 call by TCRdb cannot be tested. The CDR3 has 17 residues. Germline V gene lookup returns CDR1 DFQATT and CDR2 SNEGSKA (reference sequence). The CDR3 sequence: CSARKTAGFGFGETQYF.

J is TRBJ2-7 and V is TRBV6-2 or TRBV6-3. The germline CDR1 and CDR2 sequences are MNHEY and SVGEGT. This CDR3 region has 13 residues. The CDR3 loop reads CASSYRQSYEQYF.

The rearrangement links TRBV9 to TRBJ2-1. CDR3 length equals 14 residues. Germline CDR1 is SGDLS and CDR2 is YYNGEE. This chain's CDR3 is CASSVMGKYNEQFF. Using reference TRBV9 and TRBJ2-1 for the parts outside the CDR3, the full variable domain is DSGVTQTPKHLITATGQRVTLRCSPRSGDLSVYWYQQSLDQGLQFLIQYYNGEERAKGNILERFSAQQFPDLHSELNLSSLELGDSALYFCASSVMGKYNEQFFGPGTRLTVL.

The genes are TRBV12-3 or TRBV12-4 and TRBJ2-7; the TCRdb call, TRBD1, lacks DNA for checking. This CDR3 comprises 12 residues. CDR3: CASSPDPGEQYF.

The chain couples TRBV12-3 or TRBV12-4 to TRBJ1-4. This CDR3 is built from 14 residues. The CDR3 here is CASSLLTGLEKLFF.

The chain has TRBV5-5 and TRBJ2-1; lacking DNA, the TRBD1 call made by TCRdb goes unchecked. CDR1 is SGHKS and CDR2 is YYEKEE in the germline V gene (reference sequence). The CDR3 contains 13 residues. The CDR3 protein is CASSLQDINEQFF.

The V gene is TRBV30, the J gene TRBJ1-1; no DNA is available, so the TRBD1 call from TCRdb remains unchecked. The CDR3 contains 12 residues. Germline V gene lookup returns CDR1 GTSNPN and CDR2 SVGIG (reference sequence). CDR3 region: CAWSVVAGSAFF. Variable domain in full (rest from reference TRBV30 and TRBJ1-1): SQTIHQWPATLVQPVGSPLSLECTVEGTSNPNLYWYRQAAGRGLQLLFYSVGIGQISSEVPQNLSASRPQDRQFILSSKKLLLSDSGFYLCAWSVVAGSAFFGQGTRLTVV.

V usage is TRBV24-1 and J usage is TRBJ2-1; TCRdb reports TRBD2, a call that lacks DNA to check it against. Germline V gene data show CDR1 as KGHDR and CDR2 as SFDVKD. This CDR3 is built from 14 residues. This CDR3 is CATSDLWKGGEQFF.

This CDR3 is CASSQVGKGAEGKLFF. The rearrangement uses TRBV14 and TRBJ1-4; the TCRdb call, TRBD1, lacks DNA for checking. CDR1 and CDR2 from the germline V gene are SGHDN and FVKESK. The CDR3 extends over 16 amino acids.